The T cell receptor (beta chain) described here comes from a study of OX40 agonist ivuxolimab in advanced cancers. Study-wide context: Ivuxolimab was an agonistic, fully human IgG2 monoclonal antibody directed against OX40 (CD134), a costimulatory receptor. Intravenous ivuxolimab was administered to patients every 2 weeks at six dose levels: 0.01, 0.1, 0.3, 1.5, 3 and 10 mg/kg. Among the approximately 50 dose-escalation patients, some 20 had hepatocellular carcinoma, roughly 15 melanoma, 9 renal cell carcinoma and 9 head and neck cancer. In the dose-escalation cohort, 65% to 85% of patients were male, and the mean age was roughly 60 years with a range of roughly 23 to 79. Patients were allowed to have had prior anti-PD-1, anti-PD-L1 or anti-CTLA-4 therapy, and 30% to 40% of the dose-escalation patients had previously received checkpoint inhibitors. Three dose-escalation patients achieved partial responses, one with hepatocellular carcinoma and two with cutaneous melanoma. The point of sequencing TCRbeta in the periphery was to test whether ivuxolimab changed TCR sequence diversity and drove clonal T-cell expansion. The paper describes the monotherapy dose-escalation part (N of about 57 patients) of the phase I trial of ivuxolimab. Study-wide conclusions, independent of this receptor: On average, CD8+ T cells showed more expanded clones than CD4+ T cells after ivuxolimab. Partial responders in the 0.1-3.0 mg/kg groups had among the lowest normalized peripheral clonal expansion, especially among CD8+ T cells. Low levels of normalized T-cell clonal expansion were also seen in some nonresponding patients. Antigen specificity was not determined for the clonally expanded peripheral T cells. At doses from 0.1 to 3.0 mg/kg, clonal expansion was seen in both CD4+ and CD8+ blood T cells between baseline and week 6.

Patients with a history of autoimmune disease or receiving systemic immunosuppression were excluded from the trial. Peripheral blood for TCR sequencing was drawn from every dose cohort at baseline, at cycle 4 day 1 and at cycle 7 day 1. Samples came from an open-label, multicenter, first-in-human phase I dose-escalation trial of ivuxolimab. Adults with locally advanced or metastatic head and neck squamous cell, hepatocellular, melanoma or renal cell carcinoma were enrolled in the trial. Before TCR sequencing, CD4+ T cells and CD8+ T cells were sorted from peripheral blood as separate populations. About this clone: Its antigen is currently not known. Base qualities are not provided; no much larger clone lies one nucleotide away.

Measured from the cysteine to the phenylalanine, the CDR3 is 16 residues long. The CDR3 DNA has 48 bases and is translated from base 1. CDR1 is given as SGHAT and CDR2 as FQNNGV, both from the germline V gene. V and J lose 2 bases and 0 bases, and a span of 10 bases separates them. To sequence the TCRbeta CDR3 region, genomic DNA was isolated from the sorted cells. The immunoSEQ Assay was used to sequence the TCRbeta CDR3 regions. TCRdb mirrors the immuneACCESS table, restricted to in-frame sequences. Some clones are absent from its copies; in checked studies, under half trace to an unresolved V gene, and the reason for the others is unknown. Counted in this sample were fewer than 75,000 clones; about 85% of them appeared once. The top ten hold under 0.75% of the sample.

This receptor was obtained from an adult with an advanced solid tumor such as melanoma, head and neck, liver or kidney cancer. The chain is encoded by TRBV11-2 joined to TRBJ2-2; no confident D gene assignment can be made. The specimen was CD4+ or CD8+ T cells sorted from blood, collected in a trial of the OX40 agonist ivuxolimab. CDR3 sequence: CASSLNRPTNTGELFF. The sequence in DNA is TGTGCCAGCAGCTTAAATAGACCGACGAACACCGGGGAGCTGTTTTTT.